One and the same sample provided the 18 T cell receptor beta chains below, sequenced in a study of CD8 T cells in ankylosing spondylitis. In TCRdb, the 5' RACE reads were re-called with MiXCR into one record per CDR3 protein. The sample lists about 360,000 distinct CDR3 sequences; more than 20% were seen once. Sequenced sample: blood, either unsorted or a sorted T cell fraction (not recorded which). These TCRs come from a male donor with ankylosing spondylitis or in good health (not recorded which).

This clonotype was counted between two and nine times. The genes are TRBV10-1 and TRBJ2-7, with D perhaps assigned TRBD1 or TRBD2 (5 bases each). The CDR3 runs 13 residues. CDR1 and CDR2 from the germline V gene are WNHNN and SYGVQD (reference sequence). V gave up 0 bases and J gave up 3 bases, with 6 bases separating them. The CDR3 reads CASSESGDYEQYF. The CDR3 region has the DNA TGCGCCAGCAGTGAGTCGGGGGACTACGAGCAGTACTTC.

Note on this clonotype: It may be a read error: a sequence one base away is much more abundant. The chain uses TRBV12-3 or TRBV12-4 and TRBJ2-3; 9 bases map to TRBD2. The J segment lost 4 bases and the V segment lost 4 bases, leaving 6 bases of the junction unmatched. The length of the CDR3 is 15 residues. CDR3 nucleotide sequence: TGTGCCAGCAGTTCTAGCGGGACCCACGCAGATACGCAGTATTTT. Protein sequence: CASSSSGTHADTQYF.

This clonotype has more than one count but fewer than ten. This chain connects TRBV7-6 to TRBJ2-7, with 9 bases fitting TRBD1. CDR3 size: 16 residues. Germline values: CDR1 SGHVS, CDR2 FNYEAQ. V lost 0 bases and J lost 2; bases outside the gene matches: 5. This CDR3 is CASSLAPGQGPYEQYF. Written as DNA, the CDR3 is TGTGCCAGCAGCTTAGCTCCGGGACAGGGACCCTACGAGCAGTACTTC.

The sample holds a few counts of this clonotype. The J gene is TRBJ2-5, the V gene TRBV7-9; 8 nucleotides agree with TRBD1. The germline V gene has CDR1 SEHNR and CDR2 FQNEAQ (reference sequence). The CDR3 is 13 residues long. The V and J ends lost 5 bases and 3 bases, in that order; junction bases with no gene match: 2. CDR3 amino acids: CASSGQGEETQYF. The CDR3 region has the DNA TGTGCCAGCAGCGGACAGGGAGAAGAGACCCAGTACTTC.

V usage is TRBV14 and J usage is TRBJ2-3, with 12 bases lining up with TRBD1. Germline V gene sequence: CDR1 SGHDN, CDR2 FVKESK. The V segment lost 8 bases and the J segment 7 bases; nucleotides outside the gene matches: 10. CDR3 length equals 15 residues. CDR3 sequence (DNA): TGTGCCAGCCCCCAATTCCGGGACAGGGGGCATACGCAGTATTTT. Amino acid sequence: CASPQFRDRGHTQYF.

This chain connects TRBV7-8 to TRBJ2-2; perhaps TRBD1 as D (5 bases). The CDR3 loop spans 15 amino acids. The ends were cut back, 2 bases at V and 3 bases at J, with 10 bases in the middle. Germline-derived CDR1 and CDR2 are SGHVS and FQNEAQ. The CDR3: CASSLHQGYTGELFF. The CDR3, as DNA: TGTGCCAGCAGCTTACACCAGGGCTACACCGGGGAGCTGTTTTTT.

The chain is built from TRBV4-1 and TRBJ2-6, with 9 bases matching TRBD2. CDR3 length equals 20 residues. Germline CDR1 and CDR2: MGHRA and YSYEKL. V shed 4 bases and J 0 bases; nucleotides not matched to a gene: 13. For the CDR3, the DNA is TGCGCCAGCAGCCTGACGATGCTAGCGGGGCGAAACTCTGGGGCCAACGTCCTGACTTTC. Protein: CASSLTMLAGRNSGANVLTF.

This clonotype came up a few times. The V gene is TRBV14, the J gene TRBJ2-3, with D perhaps matching TRBD1 (6 bases). The CDR3 sequence is 14 residues long. Trimming removed 4 bases from V and 4 bases from J, with 12 bases in between. Germline CDR1 SGHDN, CDR2 FVKESK. CDR3 in amino acids: CASSPHRVADTQYF. The CDR3 DNA sequence: TGTGCCAGCAGCCCCCACAGGGTCGCAGATACGCAGTATTTT.

This chain connects TRBV28 to TRBJ2-2; D is undetermined. V was clipped by 8 bases and J by 4 bases, with 8 bases between them. The CDR3 has 12 amino acids. Per germline, CDR1 MDHEN and CDR2 SYDVKM. CDR3 sequence: CASLGFTGELFF. CDR3 DNA: TGTGCCAGCCTGGGATTCACCGGGGAGCTGTTTTTT.

The chain joins TRBV9 to TRBJ2-1; 7 bases are shared with TRBD1. The CDR3 has 14 amino acids. The V and J ends lost 7 bases and 6 bases, in that order; junction bases with no gene match: 10. From germline, CDR1 is SGDLS and CDR2 YYNGEE. In nucleotides, the CDR3 is TGTGCCAGCGCCGGGATGGGACAGAGCAATGAGCAGTTCTTC. As protein: CASAGMGQSNEQFF.

The sample holds one count of this clonotype. V usage is TRBV2 and J usage is TRBJ2-1; the match to TRBD2 covers 7 bases. The length of the CDR3 is 14 residues. V was clipped by 6 bases and J by 6 bases; unmatched bases: 8. Germline V CDR1 and CDR2: SNHLY, FYNNEI. The DNA of the CDR3 is TGTGCCAGCAGGTTCCCCCCGGGGGGCAATGAGCAGTTCTTC. Translated: CASRFPPGGNEQFF.

Only one count was recorded for this clonotype. The rearrangement joins TRBV20-1 to TRBJ2-2; 10 bases line up with TRBD1. V lost 0 bases, J lost 8 bases, and 12 bases stayed unmatched. Germline-derived CDR1 and CDR2 are DFQATT and SNEGSKA (reference sequence). This CDR3 region has 17 residues. The CDR3 nucleotides read TGCAGTGCTAGAGATCTGAAAGGGACAGGGGAAATTGGGGAGCTGTTTTTT. Amino acids: CSARDLKGTGEIGELFF.

V is TRBV29-1 and J is TRBJ1-1; 7 nucleotides align to TRBD1. This CDR3 has 15 residues. Germline V gives CDR1 SQVTM, CDR2 ANQGSEA. The trim removed 1 base at V and 0 bases at J, leaving 5 bases unmatched. The CDR3, as DNA: TGCAGCGTTGAAGGGCAGGGGGGAATGAACACTGAAGCTTTCTTT. This encodes CSVEGQGGMNTEAFF.

This rearrangement joins TRBV2 to TRBJ2-1, with 8 bases lining up with TRBD2. Germline assignment: CDR1 SNHLY and CDR2 FYNNEI. The V segment lost 4 bases and the J segment 13 bases; nucleotides outside the gene matches: 15. The length of the CDR3 is 15 residues. The CDR3 loop reads CASSVEKGLAGEQFF. The CDR3 DNA reads as TGTGCCAGCAGTGTGGAAAAGGGTCTAGCGGGCGAACAGTTCTTC.

This clonotype was counted once. V is TRBV7-8 and J is TRBJ2-3; 8 nucleotides agree with TRBD2. Germline assignment: CDR1 SGHVS and CDR2 FQNEAQ. V dropped 6 bases and J dropped 0; count of bases not matched to a gene: 5. The CDR3 is 15 amino acids. CDR3 residues: CASSTLAASTDTQYF. For the CDR3, the DNA is TGTGCCAGCAGTACACTAGCGGCTAGCACAGATACGCAGTATTTT.

The gene calls are TRBV5-6 and TRBJ2-3; TRBD1 matches at 7 bases. Germline V gene data show CDR1 as SGHDT and CDR2 as YYEEEE. The CDR3 is 13 amino acids. Losses at the gene ends were 6 bases for V and 6 bases for J; bases not matched to a gene: 7. CDR3 coding DNA: TGTGCCAGCACCACGACAGGGTGGGATACGCAGTATTTT. Protein: CASTTTGWDTQYF. Combining the CDR3 with reference TRBV5-6 and TRBJ2-3 gives the whole variable domain DAGVTQSPTHLIKTRGQQVTLRCSPKSGHDTVSWYQQALGQGPQFIFQYYEEEERQRGNFPDRFSGHQFPNYSSELNVNALLLGDSALYLCASTTTGWDTQYFGPGTRLTVL.

This rearrangement joins TRBV20-1 to TRBJ2-7, with D unresolved. This CDR3 comprises 12 residues. The germline V gene encodes CDR1 DFQATT and CDR2 SNEGSKA (reference sequence). Trimming left V 4 bases short and J 1 base short, with 8 bases between. The CDR3 nucleotides read TGCAGTGCTACCGAAGTTTCCTACGAGCAGTACTTC. This sequence encodes CSATEVSYEQYF.

This rearrangement joins TRBV28 to TRBJ2-7, with TRBD1 as a possible D gene (7 bases). The germline gives CDR1 MDHEN, CDR2 SYDVKM. The CDR3 runs 13 residues. Trimming took off 8 bases at V and 2 bases at J, with 13 bases between the two ends. For the CDR3, the DNA is TGTGCCAGCGGAGGGACAGCACCCTACGAGCAGTACTTC. Its protein product is CASGGTAPYEQYF.